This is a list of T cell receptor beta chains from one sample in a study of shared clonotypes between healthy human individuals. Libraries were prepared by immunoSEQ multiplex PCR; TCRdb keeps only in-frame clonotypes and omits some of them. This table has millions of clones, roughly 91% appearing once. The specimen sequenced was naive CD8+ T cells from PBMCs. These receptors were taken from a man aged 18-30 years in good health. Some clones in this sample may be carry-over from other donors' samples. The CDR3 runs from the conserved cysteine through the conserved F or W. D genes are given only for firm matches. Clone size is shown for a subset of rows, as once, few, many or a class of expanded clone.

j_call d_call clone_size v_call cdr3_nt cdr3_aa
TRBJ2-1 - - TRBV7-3 TGTGCCAGCAGCCCGCACACGGGACCCTCAGACCCCTACAATGAGCAGTTCTTC CASSPHTGPSDPYNEQFF
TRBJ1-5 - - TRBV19 TGTGCCAGTAGTATATCGGCTGGCCCCTATCAGCCCCAGCATTTT CASSISAGPYQPQHF
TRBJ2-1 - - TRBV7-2 TGTGCCAGCAGCCCGGACAGCAGCTCCTACAATGAGCAGTTCTTC CASSPDSSSYNEQFF
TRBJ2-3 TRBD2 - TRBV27 TGTGCCAGCAGTGTGACTAGCAGCTGGGCAGATACGCAGTATTTT CASSVTSSWADTQYF
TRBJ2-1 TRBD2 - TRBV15 TGTGCCACCAGCAGGATCCCCGGGACTAGCGCTTCGGAGCAGTTCTTC CATSRIPGTSASEQFF
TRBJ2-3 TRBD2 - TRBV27 TGTGCCAGCTGGGAGCTAGCGGGAGAGCCAGATACGCAGTATTTT CASWELAGEPDTQYF
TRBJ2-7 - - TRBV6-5 TGTGCCAGCAGTTACGCCTTATCGACTAGTTACGAGCAGTACTTC CASSYALSTSYEQYF
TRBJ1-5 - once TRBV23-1 TGCGCCAGCAGTCAAGGCCCCCAGGGGAGAATATGGAATCAGCCCCAGCATTTT CASSQGPQGRIWNQPQHF
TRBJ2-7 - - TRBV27 TGTGCCAGCAGTTTATGGGGGACGAACTACGAGCAGTACTTC CASSLWGTNYEQYF
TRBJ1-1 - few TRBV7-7 TGTGCCAGCAGCCCGGGGATGAACACTGAAGCTTTCTTT CASSPGMNTEAFF
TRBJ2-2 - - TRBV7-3 TGTGCCAGCAGCCACGCGGGTACCGGGGAGCTGTTTTTT CASSHAGTGELFF
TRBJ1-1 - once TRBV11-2 TGTGCCAGCAGTAGGGATAGCATGAACACTGAAGCTTTCTTT CASSRDSMNTEAFF